Below are 28 T cell receptor beta chains sequenced from a single sample in a study of shared clonotypes between healthy human individuals (TCRdb year 2020). To prepare the library, the immunoSEQ multiplex PCR assay was applied. The source is immuneACCESS, and TCRdb retained only in-frame sequences with V and J called. Part of the clones is not carried over; for the studies checked, unresolved V genes explain less than half of this, and the remainder is unexplained. The sample data list 2 million to 2.5 million clones, and more than 85% of these were observed just once. 0.39% of the sample goes to the ten largest clones. The sample was naive CD4+ T cells from PBMCs. Read against the paper, the sample's cell subset or site label means: CD45RA+ positively selected. The receptor source for this set is a man in his late teens or twenties in good health. Some clones in this sample may be carry-over from other donors' samples.

The sample holds one count of this clone. The chain employs TRBV28 and TRBJ1-4; perhaps TRBD1 as D (5 bases). Germline assignment: CDR1 MDHEN and CDR2 SYDVKM. This CDR3 has 15 amino acids. With 5 bases removed from V and 4 bases from J, the gap between germline ends came to 14 bases. The CDR3 sequence is CASSPLTGDNEKLFF. CDR3 bases: TGTGCCAGCAGTCCTCTCACGGGGGATAATGAAAAACTGTTTTTT.

The DNA of the CDR3 is TGTGCCAGCAGCCATCCGCGGTCAGATACGCAGTATTTT. Translation gives CASSHPRSDTQYF. The V gene is TRBV4-2, the J gene TRBJ2-3, with D hard to call. Trimming took off 3 bases at V and 4 bases at J, with 8 bases between the two ends. CDR3 length equals 13 residues. Looked up from germline, CDR1 is LGHNA and CDR2 is YNFKEQ.

The chain uses TRBV16 and TRBJ2-1, with 7 bases fitting TRBD2. The CDR3 spans 15 residues. Germline CDR1 and CDR2: KGHSY and FQNENV. Trimming cost V 2 bases and J 4 bases; bases outside gene matches: 5. This CDR3 is CASSQEGRGYNEQFF. As DNA, the CDR3 is TGTGCCAGCAGCCAAGAGGGGAGGGGTTACAATGAGCAGTTCTTC.

The J gene is TRBJ1-2, the V gene TRBV6-6, with D unclear. Germline values: CDR1 MNHNY, CDR2 SVGAGI (reference sequence). V lost 8 bases and J 5 bases, leaving 15 bases between the germline ends. This CDR3 is built from 13 residues. CDR3 in DNA: TGTGCCAGCGGTCGGGAGGGCTTTTATGGCTACACCTTC. As protein: CASGREGFYGYTF.

CDR3 amino acids: CASSPIAGQETQYF. DNA for the CDR3: TGTGCCAGCAGTCCTATAGCGGGTCAAGAGACCCAGTACTTC. The V gene is TRBV7-7, the J gene TRBJ2-5; TRBD2 matches 7 bases. The germline V gene has CDR1 SSHAT and CDR2 FNYEAQ (reference sequence). CDR3 size: 14 residues. The V and J ends lost 6 bases and 2 bases, in that order; junction bases with no gene match: 6.

V and J are TRBV12-2 and TRBJ2-3; TRBD1 is taken as the D call from the table, unchecked against the DNA. TRBV12-2 is recorded as a pseudogene. The CDR3 length is 14 residues. CDR3 amino acids: CASRFRTSTDTQYF. CDR3 bases: TGTGCAAGTCGCTTCCGGACAAGCACAGATACGCAGTATTTT.

To note about this clone: This sample also contains other DNA sequences that code for the same CDR3. The V gene is TRBV2, the J gene TRBJ2-2; D unclear. Germline V lookup: CDR1 SNHLY, CDR2 FYNNEI. The CDR3 length is 13 residues. Trimming pared 4 bases from V and 7 bases from J, leaving 10 bases between. The CDR3 sequence is CASSVEGSGELFF. CDR3 in DNA: TGTGCCAGCAGTGTCGAAGGAAGCGGGGAGCTGTTTTTT.

V usage is TRBV5-4 and J usage is TRBJ2-5; 9 nucleotides line up with TRBD2. The CDR3 extends over 16 amino acids. CDR1 is SGHNT, CDR2 YYREEE, per germline (reference sequence). Losses at the gene ends were 5 bases for V and 5 bases for J; bases not matched to a gene: 13. The CDR3 spells CASSLTSGEGGETQYF. In nucleotides, the CDR3 is TGTGCCAGCAGTCTGACTAGCGGAGAGGGGGGGGAGACCCAGTACTTC.

The chain's CDR3 is CASSYGPGLQSYEQYF. For the CDR3, the DNA is TGTGCCAGCAGTTACGGGCCAGGACTACAATCCTACGAGCAGTACTTC. V is TRBV6-6 and J is TRBJ2-7, with a possible D match to TRBD2 (6 bases). V was clipped by 2 bases and J by 1 base, with 15 bases between them. Germline V lookup: CDR1 MNHNY, CDR2 SVGAGI (reference sequence). CDR3 length: 16 amino acids.

The chain carries TRBV5-6 and TRBJ2-1, with D uncertain. V was shortened by 4 bases and J by 5 bases, with 10 bases between the two germline ends. Germline V CDR1 and CDR2: SGHDT, YYEEEE. The CDR3 extends over 13 amino acids. The DNA of the CDR3 is TGTGCCAGCAGCCCATCCAAAAACAATGAGCAGTTCTTC. Protein: CASSPSKNNEQFF.

The chain combines TRBV7-7 with TRBJ2-5, with 11 bases identical to TRBD1. The V and J ends lost 5 bases and 3 bases, in that order; junction bases with no gene match: 5. This CDR3 region has 15 residues. Germline values: CDR1 SSHAT, CDR2 FNYEAQ (reference sequence). The CDR3 nucleotides are TGTGCCAGCAGCAGGGACAGGGGGGAGGAAGAGACCCAGTACTTC. Encoded protein: CASSRDRGEEETQYF.

This chain joins TRBV2 and TRBJ1-1; TRBD1 agrees at 8 bases. After removal of 5 bases from V and 4 bases from J, the junction contained 6 bases not matched to a gene. The CDR3 is made up of 14 amino acids. Germline CDR1 and CDR2: SNHLY and FYNNEI. The CDR3 spells CASSLDRGSTEAFF. CDR3 sequence (DNA): TGTGCCAGCAGTCTTGACAGGGGAAGCACTGAAGCTTTCTTT.

The sample holds one count of this clone. V usage is TRBV5-8 and J usage is TRBJ2-1; a possible D gene is TRBD2 (6 bases). In germline, CDR1 is SGHTS, CDR2 YDEGEE. The CDR3 totals 15 residues. The V end lost 4 bases, the J end lost 3 bases, and 14 bases lay between the germline ends. The CDR3 sequence: CASSPPGTGYNEQFF. The CDR3 coding sequence is TGTGCCAGCAGCCCTCCCGGGACTGGCTACAATGAGCAGTTCTTC.

As DNA, the CDR3 is TGTGCCAGCAGCTCGAACCCAGGCACAGATACGCAGTATTTT. Encoded protein: CASSSNPGTDTQYF. This sequence joins TRBV5-5 and TRBJ2-3, with D uncertain. The CDR3 covers 14 residues. Trimming stripped 3 bases from V and 1 base from J, with 9 bases between. Germline CDR1 SGHKS, CDR2 YYEKEE (reference sequence).

This clone was seen once. One end of the junction does not line up with germline, which may come from a read error. The chain joins TRBV2 to TRBJ2-6; 7 bases map to TRBD1. Germline V CDR1 and CDR2: SNHLY, FYNNEI. The CDR3 sequence is 16 residues long. CDR3 in DNA: TGTGCCAGCAGGGAAGGGGGCGCCGGTGGGGCCAACGTCCTGACTTTC. Its protein is CASREGGAGGANVLTF.

The chain links TRBV5-1 to TRBJ2-7, with D perhaps matching TRBD1 or TRBD2 (5 bases each). The CDR3 runs to 16 residues. Germline V gene data show CDR1 as SGHRS and CDR2 as YFSETQ. Trimming left V 4 bases short and J 2 bases short, with 19 bases between. The CDR3 DNA reads TGCGCCAGCAGCGGGGCTCCCGGACTCGGTCCCTACGAGCAGTACTTC. Amino acids: CASSGAPGLGPYEQYF.

The chain joins TRBV5-1 to TRBJ2-3, with 10 bases fitting TRBD1. CDR3 length: 16 residues. The germline V gene encodes CDR1 SGHRS and CDR2 YFSETQ. V shed 6 bases, J shed 0 bases, and the junction held 7 bases outside the gene matches. The CDR3 sequence: CASTGTGATSTDTQYF. In nucleotides, the CDR3 is TGCGCCAGCACCGGGACAGGGGCTACTAGCACAGATACGCAGTATTTT.

The V call is TRBV5-6, the J call TRBJ1-1; D is uncertain. V gave up 0 bases and J gave up 5 bases, with 8 bases separating them. This CDR3 is built from 13 residues. Germline values: CDR1 SGHDT, CDR2 YYEEEE. CDR3 in DNA: TGTGCCAGCAGCTTGGCCGTGGGAACTGAAGCTTTCTTT. Translation: CASSLAVGTEAFF.

The V gene is TRBV7-8, the J gene TRBJ2-7; D is unclear. The germline CDR1 and CDR2 sequences are SGHVS and FQNEAQ. V lost 2 bases to trimming and J lost 4 bases, with 18 bases between them. The CDR3 runs 16 residues. The CDR3 nucleotides are TGTGCCAGCAGCTTAAAGTCGTCAGGATACCAATACGAGCAGTACTTC. This translates into CASSLKSSGYQYEQYF.

The gene calls are TRBV2 and TRBJ2-1; D is perhaps TRBD1 (6 bases). Germline CDR1 SNHLY, CDR2 FYNNEI. The CDR3 runs to 15 residues. The V end was cut by 3 bases, the J end by 6 bases, with 15 bases between. The CDR3 spells CASSDSGEVPNEQFF. CDR3 bases: TGTGCCAGCAGTGATTCAGGGGAAGTGCCCAATGAGCAGTTCTTC. Variable domain in full (rest from reference TRBV2 and TRBJ2-1): EPEVTQTPSHQVTQMGQEVILRCVPISNHLYFYWYRQILGQKVEFLVSFYNNEISEKSEIFDDQFSVERPDGSNFTLKIRSTKLEDSAMYFCASSDSGEVPNEQFFGPGTRLTVL.

The V and J genes are TRBV5-4 and TRBJ1-1; 8 bases are a match to TRBD1. CDR3 size: 14 residues. Per germline, CDR1 SGHNT and CDR2 YYREEE (reference sequence). The junction had 4 bases not matched to a gene; V was cut back by 2 bases and J by 4 bases. The CDR3 loop is CASSLQGGFTEAFF. The CDR3 nucleotides read TGTGCCAGCAGCTTACAGGGGGGTTTCACTGAAGCTTTCTTT.

The gene calls are TRBV7-3 and TRBJ2-2, with D perhaps matching TRBD2 (5 bases). The V end was cut by 2 bases, the J end by 1 base, with 8 bases between. The CDR3 loop spans 15 amino acids. Looked up from germline, CDR1 is SGHTA and CDR2 is FQGTGA. Here the CDR3 DNA reads TGTGCCAGCAGCTTATCACGGGGGAACACCGGGGAGCTGTTTTTT. This codes for CASSLSRGNTGELFF. Drawing the rest from reference TRBV7-3 and TRBJ2-2, the complete variable domain is GAGVSQTPSNKVTEKGKYVELRCDPISGHTALYWYRQSLGQGPEFLIYFQGTGAADDSGLPNDRFFAVRPEGSVSTLKIQRTERGDSAVYLCASSLSRGNTGELFFGEGSRLTVL.

V and J are TRBV18 and TRBJ2-7; 7 bases are shared with TRBD1. The CDR3 has 14 residues. V lost 6 bases to trimming and J lost 3 bases; unmatched junction nucleotides: 8. CDR1 KGHSH and CDR2 LQKENI come from the germline V gene. The CDR3 DNA follows: TGTGCCAGCTCGCTTGGGACAGCAGACTACGAGCAGTACTTC. It translates to CASSLGTADYEQYF.

The rearrangement uses TRBV2 and TRBJ1-3, with D tentatively TRBD1 (5 bases). Trimming took off 10 bases at V and 0 bases at J, with 16 bases between the two ends. The V gene's germline CDR1 is SNHLY and CDR2 FYNNEI. The CDR3 runs to 15 residues. CDR3 sequence (DNA): TGTGCCACTAGCCCGGGACGCAACTCTGGAAACACCATATATTTT. Amino acid sequence: CATSPGRNSGNTIYF.

The rearrangement uses TRBV9 and TRBJ2-1; D unclear. CDR3 length: 14 residues. Looked up from germline, CDR1 is SGDLS and CDR2 is YYNGEE. V was pared by 2 bases and J by 8 bases, with 14 bases between. CDR3 loop: CASSVSHSEDEQFF. In nucleotides, the CDR3 is TGTGCCAGCAGCGTCAGTCATAGTGAAGATGAGCAGTTCTTC.

The J gene is TRBJ2-5, the V gene TRBV19; 9 nucleotides agree with TRBD1. Germline CDR1 is LNHDA and CDR2 is SQIVND (reference sequence). The CDR3 has 16 amino acids. The J segment lost 1 base and the V segment lost 0 bases, leaving 3 bases of the junction unmatched. CDR3 sequence reads: CASSIDGTGSQETQYF. In DNA, the CDR3 is TGTGCCAGTAGTATAGATGGGACAGGGTCCCAAGAGACCCAGTACTTC.

This chain connects TRBV4-1 to TRBJ2-2, with D uncertain. This CDR3 is 14 amino acids long. Germline CDR1 is MGHRA and CDR2 is YSYEKL. V lost 1 base, J lost 7 bases, and 10 bases lay in between. The CDR3 here is CASSQVGRNGELFF. In nucleotides, the CDR3 is TGCGCCAGCAGCCAAGTAGGCAGAAACGGGGAGCTGTTTTTT.

V gene TRBV27 combines with J gene TRBJ1-1; D is ambiguous. In germline, CDR1 is MNHEY, CDR2 SMNVEV (reference sequence). With 0 bases removed from V and 3 bases from J, the gap between germline ends came to 5 bases. There are 13 residues in the CDR3. The CDR3, as DNA: TGTGCCAGCAGTTTATCGGAGGACACTGAAGCTTTCTTT. This codes for CASSLSEDTEAFF.